The T cell receptor beta chain described here comes from a study of tumor-infiltrating lymphocytes in primary liver carcinoma. A constant-region primer primed TCR beta cDNA synthesis from 500 to 550 ng of total RNA. Libraries for TCR beta were built through three nested multiplex PCR rounds, which together made up a slightly modified ARM-PCR procedure. Forward primers for TRBV1-TRBV30 and a C-beta reverse primer served the first two PCR rounds, at 10 cycles each. In TCRdb, the multiplex PCR reads were re-called with MiXCR into one record per CDR3 protein. Here the sample spans about 74,000 distinct CDR3 sequences, roughly three quarters being singletons. About this clonotype itself: One junction end disagrees with the germline gene, perhaps due to a read error.

This CDR3 has 12 amino acids. Germline V gives CDR1 MGHRA, CDR2 YSYEKL. It was from about 19-30 mg of unsorted bulk tissue that RNA and DNA were co-extracted. Sequencing input: liver tumor tissue from sampling region 4. Subset: tumor region T4, right-lateral pole. The receptor's source is a man in his forties or fifties with primary liver carcinoma and hepatitis B virus infection. The V call is TRBV4-1, the J call TRBJ1-4; D ambiguous. CDR3 region: CASNQECEKLFF. The CDR3 nucleotides are TGCGCCAGCAACCAAGAATGTGAAAAACTGTTTTTT.